Listed below are T cell receptor beta chains from one sample, sequenced in a study of control samples from healthy donors and cancer patients. Sequencing was performed with immunoSEQ multiplex PCR; in TCRdb, only in-frame clones are kept and a portion is missing. The data hold 150,000 to 200,000 clones, with roughly 89% observed a single time. The source material was blood. The receptor set was obtained from a woman aged 25 to 45 in good health. The CDR3 runs from the conserved cysteine through the conserved F or W. D genes are given only for firm matches. Part of the rows lack a size; the others show once, few, many or a class for expanded clones.

-,TRBJ2-7,TRBV30,once,CAWSVGHIYEQYF,TGTGCCTGGAGTGTAGGACATATCTACGAGCAGTACTTC
TRBD1,TRBJ1-1,TRBV7-6,-,CASSFWTGSTEAFF,TGTGCCAGCAGCTTTTGGACAGGGAGCACTGAAGCTTTCTTT
-,TRBJ1-1,TRBV5-4,-,CASSLGENTEAFF,TGTGCCAGCAGCTTGGGGGAGAACACTGAAGCTTTCTTT
-,TRBJ1-5,TRBV28,-,CASSPRGDQPQHF,TGTGCCAGCAGCCCACGGGGGGATCAGCCCCAGCATTTT
-,TRBJ2-7,TRBV5-1,-,CASSLGEGGYEQYF,TGCGCCAGCAGCTTGGGCGAAGGGGGCTACGAGCAGTACTTC
-,TRBJ2-7,TRBV11-3,-,CASTRSGWYEQYF,TGTGCCAGCACCCGTAGCGGTTGGTACGAGCAGTACTTC
-,TRBJ2-3,TRBV4-1,once,CASQDYSTDTQYF,TGCGCCAGCCAAGACTATAGCACAGATACGCAGTATTTT
-,TRBJ1-5,TRBV19,-,CASSIVKVGNQPQHF,TGTGCCAGTAGTATAGTAAAAGTTGGCAATCAGCCCCAGCATTTT
-,TRBJ2-1,TRBV18,-,CASSLVNNEQFF,TGTGCCAGCTCACTAGTTAACAATGAGCAGTTCTTC
-,TRBJ1-1,TRBV6-4,once,CASSDRVNTEAFF,TGTGCCAGCAGTGACAGGGTGAACACTGAAGCTTTCTTT
TRBD1,TRBJ1-5,TRBV7-2,once,CASSSRDRGFQPQHF,TGTGCCAGCAGCTCCCGGGACAGGGGCTTTCAGCCCCAGCATTTT
-,TRBJ1-4,TRBV21-1,-,CASSKVGQGCVEKLFF,TGTGCCAGCAGCAAAGTAGGACAGGGGTGTGTTGAAAAACTGTTTTTT
TRBD1,TRBJ1-3,TRBV7-2,-,CASSLADRAGNTIYF,TGTGCCAGCAGCTTAGCGGACAGGGCTGGAAACACCATATATTTT
TRBD2,TRBJ2-3,TRBV6-5,-,CASRSGGAGTDTQYF,TGTGCCAGCAGGAGCGGGGGGGCCGGTACAGATACGCAGTATTTT
-,TRBJ1-1,TRBV6-5,-,CASSYDGTTEAFF,TGTGCCAGCAGTTACGACGGGACCACTGAAGCTTTCTTT
TRBD1,TRBJ1-2,TRBV6-5,-,CAISDRGAGYTF,TGTGCCATCTCGGACAGGGGGGCTGGCTACACCTTC
TRBD1,TRBJ2-1,TRBV3-1/TRBV3-2,-,CASSHGTGGYNEQFF,TGTGCCAGCAGCCATGGGACAGGGGGCTACAATGAGCAGTTCTTC
-,TRBJ1-5,TRBV6-1,-,CASSESGYSNQPQHF,TGTGCCAGCAGTGAATCAGGGTATAGCAATCAGCCCCAGCATTTT
-,TRBJ1-1,TRBV18,-,CASSPDRLDTEAFF,TGTGCCAGCTCACCCGACAGGTTGGACACTGAAGCTTTCTTT
-,TRBJ2-7,TRBV4-3,-,CASSQDLSSEQYF,TGCGCCAGCAGCCAAGATCTATCCTCCGAGCAGTACTTC
-,TRBJ1-1,TRBV2,-,CASSDRNTEAFF,TGTGCCAGCAGTGACAGGAACACTGAAGCTTTCTTT
TRBD1,TRBJ2-6,TRBV5-1,-,CASSYRGRGANVLTF,TGCGCCAGCAGCTACAGGGGAAGAGGGGCCAACGTCCTGACTTTC
-,TRBJ2-3,TRBV7-3,-,CASSLRPNTDTQYF,TGTGCCAGCAGCTTAAGACCAAACACAGATACGCAGTATTTT
TRBD2,TRBJ2-3,TRBV5-1,-,CASSLLQRGGGDTQYF,TGCGCCAGCAGCTTGCTCCAGCGGGGGGGCGGAGATACGCAGTATTTT
TRBD2,TRBJ2-1,TRBV6-5,-,CASSYLSGGPYNEQFF,TGTGCCAGCAGTTACCTTAGCGGGGGACCCTACAATGAGCAGTTCTTC
-,TRBJ1-6,TRBV9,once,CASSPRLGGISPLHF,TGTGCCAGCAGCCCCCGACTCGGGGGCATCTCACCCCTCCACTTT
-,TRBJ2-7,TRBV10-2,-,CASSEGYEQYF,TGCGCCAGCAGTGAGGGGTACGAGCAGTACTTC
-,TRBJ2-3,TRBV6-4,-,CASSEGGSSTDTQYF,TGTGCCAGCAGTGAAGGCGGGTCTAGCACAGATACGCAGTATTTT
TRBD1,TRBJ1-5,TRBV4-1,-,CASSQGGTGGQPQHF,TGCGCCAGCAGCCAGGGGGGGACAGGGGGCCAGCCCCAGCATTTT
-,TRBJ1-6,TRBV11-2,-,CASSSGSNSPLHF,TGTGCCAGCAGCTCCGGTTCCAATTCACCCCTCCACTTT
TRBD1,TRBJ2-3,TRBV24-1,once,CATSRQGADTQYF,TGTGCCACCTCCCGACAGGGGGCAGATACGCAGTATTTT
TRBD2,TRBJ2-7,TRBV7-2,-,CASSVGTSGIYEQYF,TGTGCCAGCAGCGTCGGGACTAGCGGGATATACGAGCAGTACTTC
-,TRBJ2-6,TRBV6-5,-,CASRRQYSGANVLTF,TGTGCCAGCAGACGACAGTACTCTGGGGCCAACGTCCTGACTTTC
TRBD1,TRBJ2-3,TRBV6-6,-,CASRRTGSDTQYF,TGTGCCAGCAGACGGACAGGGTCAGATACGCAGTATTTT
-,TRBJ2-2,TRBV7-9,-,CASSLGTARGELFF,TGTGCCAGCAGCTTAGGGACAGCCCGCGGGGAGCTGTTTTTT
-,TRBJ2-1,TRBV9,-,CASSVPRSGNEQFF,TGTGCCAGCAGCGTACCTAGGTCGGGCAATGAGCAGTTCTTC
TRBD2,TRBJ2-7,TRBV5-1,-,CASSLAGVGQYF,TGCGCCAGCAGCCTAGCGGGAGTCGGGCAGTACTTC
TRBD2,TRBJ2-2,TRBV4-2,-,CASSQTSGRAVNTGELFF,TGTGCCAGCAGCCAGACTAGCGGGAGGGCCGTTAACACCGGGGAGCTGTTTTTT
TRBD2,TRBJ2-1,TRBV19,-,CASRVAGGPRGEQFF,TGTGCCAGTAGGGTAGCGGGAGGGCCTCGGGGTGAGCAGTTCTTC
TRBD2,TRBJ2-5,TRBV28,-,CASSLGLAGTETQYF,TGTGCCAGCAGTTTAGGCCTAGCGGGTACGGAGACCCAGTACTTC
TRBD1,TRBJ1-1,TRBV7-3,-,CASSSDRGNTEAFF,TGTGCCAGCAGCTCCGACAGGGGGAACACTGAAGCTTTCTTT
-,TRBJ2-5,TRBV28,-,CASSLSVQETQYF,TGTGCCAGCAGTTTATCCGTCCAAGAGACCCAGTACTTC
TRBD1,TRBJ2-7,TRBV29-1,once,CSVSRTGPPYEQYF,TGCAGCGTATCTCGGACAGGACCTCCCTACGAGCAGTACTTC
-,TRBJ2-1,TRBV7-9,once,CASSLGVSYNEQFF,TGTGCCAGCAGCTTAGGGGTTTCCTACAATGAGCAGTTCTTC
TRBD2,TRBJ2-1,TRBV6-6,-,CASSPGTSGNNEQFF,TGTGCCAGCAGCCCCGGGACTAGCGGAAACAATGAGCAGTTCTTC
-,TRBJ1-2,TRBV5-1,-,CASSFGDNYGYTF,TGCGCCAGCAGCTTTGGAGATAACTATGGCTACACCTTC
TRBD1,TRBJ1-2,TRBV4-1,-,CASSQDGTGLNYGYTF,TGCGCCAGCAGCCAAGATGGGACAGGTTTAAACTATGGCTACACCTTC
TRBD2,TRBJ2-1,TRBV25-1,-,CASRGLAGSSYNEQFF,TGTGCCAGCAGGGGCCTAGCGGGAAGCTCCTACAATGAGCAGTTCTTC
TRBD1,TRBJ2-7,TRBV5-1,-,CASSSNGQGAREQYF,TGCGCCAGCAGCTCCAACGGACAGGGGGCGCGAGAGCAGTACTTC
-,TRBJ2-7,TRBV30,-,CAWSVGGPEQYF,TGTGCCTGGAGTGTGGGGGGGCCCGAGCAGTACTTC
-,TRBJ1-1,TRBV4-1,-,CASSQGQNTEAFF,TGCGCCAGCAGCCAGGGACAGAACACTGAAGCTTTCTTT
TRBD1,TRBJ1-2,TRBV7-9,-,CASSLARTGTRGYTF,TGTGCCAGCAGCTTAGCCCGGACAGGGACGAGGGGCTACACCTTC
-,TRBJ1-2,TRBV12-3/TRBV12-4,-,CASGKDTIYGYTF,TGTGCCAGCGGAAAGGACACCATCTATGGCTACACCTTC